Described below is a single T cell receptor (beta chain) sequence and its context. Its antigen is undetermined. Assay: immunoSEQ multiplex PCR; the TCRdb copy retains only in-frame clones and omits some. The repertoire includes about 24,000 clones, roughly 80% of them detected once, and less than 25% sits in the top ten. The sample originates from a study of lymphopenia after photon versus proton radiotherapy. Overall study results and limits: Authors raise, but do not show, better survival with proton therapy. Relative stability marked proton patients; photon patients lost diversity and naive cells. After the lymphocyte nadir, photon-treated repertoires showed oligoclonal expansion, especially of CD8+ Temra cells.

The TCR comes from a woman in her 70s with pancreatic cancer. The sample consisted of peripheral blood, taken from a patient treated with proton-based radiotherapy.

In nucleotides, the CDR3 is TGCGCCAGCAGCCAAGGACTTGGACAGGGCGCCTATGGCTACACCTTC. This translates into CASSQGLGQGAYGYTF. The gene calls are TRBV4-1 and TRBJ1-2, with 8 bases matching TRBD1. CDR3 length: 16 residues. V shed 1 base, J shed 4 bases, and the junction held 8 bases outside the gene matches. Germline loops: CDR1 MGHRA, CDR2 YSYEKL.